A single sample is the source of the 18 T cell receptor beta chains below, sequenced in a study of blood T cells in healthy people across ages (dated by TCRdb to between 2015 and 2017). The library was obtained by 5' RACE. Reads for this sample came from an Illumina HiSeq 2500. A second PCR of roughly 7 to 12 cycles was performed with a sample-barcoded 5' primer and a J-beta primer mix. TCRdb redid the processing of the public reads, applying fastp at Q25 and MiXCR, and retained in-frame beta chains. Every entry covers one CDR3 protein and lists the most common genes and DNA from its rows. The sample data list around 1,700,000 distinct CDR3 sequences, and 28% of these were observed just once. Approximately 7.7% of the sample is taken by the ten largest. The material sequenced was blood. The origin of the receptors is a woman in her thirties in good health.

The gene calls are TRBV12-5 and TRBJ1-1, with D uncertain. Germline CDR1 reads LGHNT; CDR2 reads FRNRAP. This CDR3 contains 13 residues. The ends were cut back, 0 bases at V and 9 bases at J, with 11 bases in the middle. The chain's CDR3 is CASGLVRVTQAFF. The CDR3 DNA is TGTGCTAGTGGTTTGGTACGGGTGACCCAAGCTTTCTTT. Based on the CDR3 plus reference TRBV12-5 and TRBJ1-1, the full variable domain is DARVTQTPRHKVTEMGQEVTMRCQPILGHNTVFWYRQTMMQGLELLAYFRNRAPLDDSGMPKDRFSAEMPDATLATLKIQPSEPRDSAVYFCASGLVRVTQAFFGQGTRLTVV.

This clonotype turned up a few times. This sequence joins TRBV6-2 or TRBV6-3 and TRBJ2-3; D unclear. The CDR3 covers 14 residues. Trimming removed 2 bases from V and 2 bases from J, with 8 bases in between. CDR1 and CDR2 from the germline V gene are MNHEY and SVGEGT. CDR3 sequence (DNA): TGTGCCAGCAGTTACGGGGTAAACACAGATACGCAGTATTTT. It is translated as CASSYGVNTDTQYF.

The chain recombines TRBV6-4 with TRBJ1-6, with D hard to call. Trimming pared 7 bases from V and 17 bases from J, leaving 15 bases between. There are 11 residues in the CDR3. The germline V gene has CDR1 MRHNA and CDR2 SNTAGT. This CDR3 is CASMKGSEFHF. In nucleotides, the CDR3 is TGTGCCAGCATGAAAGGGAGTGAATTCCACTTT.

This clonotype was detected only a few times. The J gene is TRBJ2-3, the V gene TRBV7-2; 11 nucleotides agree with TRBD2. Germline-derived CDR1 and CDR2 are SGHTA and FQGNSA. This CDR3 comprises 16 residues. V trimming: 4 bases; J trimming: 4 bases; junction bases outside the gene matches: 7. CDR3 bases: TGTGCCAGCAGCTCACCGGGACTAGCGGTGGCAGATACGCAGTATTTT. It translates to CASSSPGLAVADTQYF.

This clonotype was detected many times. The chain joins TRBV6-1 to TRBJ2-7; 12 bases agree with TRBD2. V was pared by 7 bases and J by 2 bases, with 3 bases of the junction left unmatched. CDR1 is MNHNS and CDR2 is SASEGT in the germline V gene. This CDR3 has 14 residues. The CDR3 DNA follows: TGTGCCAGCATGCGACTAGCGGGGGCCTACGAGCAGTACTTC. This gives the protein CASMRLAGAYEQYF.

This chain connects TRBV5-1 to TRBJ2-7; no clear D gene. Germline CDR1 reads SGHRS; CDR2 reads YFSETQ. V was trimmed by 4 bases and J by 0 bases, leaving 11 bases between them. This CDR3 contains 14 residues. CDR3 region: CASSTFWSSYEQYF. The CDR3 coding sequence is TGCGCCAGCAGCACTTTTTGGAGCTCCTACGAGCAGTACTTC.

The V gene is TRBV27, the J gene TRBJ2-1; TRBD1 is a possible D gene (5 bases). The CDR3 totals 12 residues. CDR1 and CDR2 (germline): MNHEY, SMNVEV (reference sequence). The V and J ends lost 2 bases and 9 bases respectively, with 8 bases between them. This CDR3 reads CASSLGATEQFF. The CDR3 nucleotides read TGTGCCAGCAGTTTAGGGGCGACTGAGCAGTTCTTC.

This clonotype was found a few times. The genes are TRBV9 and TRBJ1-6; D unresolved. CDR3 length: 14 residues. V dropped 4 bases and J dropped 7 bases, with 12 bases sitting between them. CDR1 SGDLS and CDR2 YYNGEE come from the germline V gene. As DNA, the CDR3 is TGTGCCAGCAGCCCCAGTCTGGTGAATTCACCCCTCCACTTT. This gives the protein CASSPSLVNSPLHF.

In its sample, this clonotype was seen a few times. V and J are TRBV14 and TRBJ1-2; D is uncertain. The CDR3 spans 14 residues. Germline CDR1 SGHDN, CDR2 FVKESK. V dropped 2 bases and J dropped 8 bases, with 15 bases sitting between them. The CDR3 DNA reads TGTGCCAGCAGCCAATTTGGGGTTACGCTCGGCTACACCTTC. Amino acids: CASSQFGVTLGYTF.

A few counts support this clonotype. The chain employs TRBV20-1 and TRBJ2-1, with 10 positions matching TRBD2. Germline V gene lookup returns CDR1 DFQATT and CDR2 SNEGSKA (reference sequence). Trimming at V came to 0 bases and at J to 7 bases, leaving 6 bases not matched to a gene. This CDR3 is built from 15 residues. This CDR3 reads CSARDRRLAGNEQFF. The CDR3 nucleotides read TGCAGTGCTAGAGATAGACGACTAGCGGGTAATGAGCAGTTCTTC.

The CDR3 sequence is CSARAGQGDTEAFF. DNA for the CDR3: TGCAGTGCTAGGGCGGGACAGGGAGACACTGAAGCTTTCTTT. The chain employs TRBV20-1 and TRBJ1-1; 9 bases are shared with TRBD1. Germline CDR1 reads DFQATT; CDR2 reads SNEGSKA (reference sequence). J was trimmed by 3 bases and V by 3 bases; bases with no gene match: 5. This CDR3 comprises 14 residues.

The chain uses TRBV7-6 and TRBJ2-6, with D possibly TRBD2 on 5 matching bases. Trimming stripped 4 bases from V and 4 bases from J, with 11 bases between. Germline CDR1 is SGHVS and CDR2 is FNYEAQ. The CDR3 loop spans 15 amino acids. For the CDR3, the DNA is TGTGCCAGCAGCTCCGCGAGGGCCGGGGCCAACGTCCTGACTTTC. Translating it yields CASSSARAGANVLTF.

The chain recombines TRBV6-1 with TRBJ2-5; 11 positions match TRBD2. CDR1 and CDR2 (germline): MNHNS, SASEGT. This CDR3 is built from 15 residues. V lost 8 bases to trimming and J lost 1 base; unmatched junction nucleotides: 6. The CDR3 region is CASLILAGAQETQYF. CDR3 sequence (DNA): TGTGCCAGCCTCATACTAGCGGGGGCCCAAGAGACCCAGTACTTC.

Only a few counts were recorded for this clonotype. A much larger clone lies a single base off, so this may be a read error. The V gene is TRBV4-1, the J gene TRBJ2-7, with D unresolved. The CDR3 loop spans 14 amino acids. V was cut by 0 bases and J by 3 bases, with 9 bases left in between. Looked up from germline, CDR1 is MGHRA and CDR2 is YSYEKL. The CDR3 is CASSQDLRIYEQYF. The CDR3 region has the DNA TGCGCCAGCAGCCAAGATCTCAGGATCTACGAGCAGTACTTC.

The genes are TRBV2 and TRBJ2-2, with no clear D. The CDR3 runs 13 residues. Trimming stripped 4 bases from V and 4 bases from J, with 7 bases between. CDR1 and CDR2 from the germline V gene are SNHLY and FYNNEI. Here the CDR3 DNA reads TGTGCCAGCAGTGTTGAGACCACCGGGGAGCTGTTTTTT. It is translated as CASSVETTGELFF.

This chain uses TRBV20-1 with TRBJ2-4; 14 positions match TRBD2. The CDR3 runs to 14 residues. CDR1 DFQATT and CDR2 SNEGSKA come from the germline V gene (reference sequence). Unmatched junction bases numbered 11, after V lost 6 bases and J lost 13 bases. CDR3: CSARTSGRHSEQYF. The CDR3 DNA sequence: TGCAGTGCCCGGACTAGCGGGAGGCACAGTGAGCAGTACTTC.

The rearrangement links TRBV5-5 to TRBJ2-3, with 13 positions matching TRBD2. The ends lost 5 bases at V and 11 bases at J; junction bases unmatched: 14. CDR1 SGHKS and CDR2 YYEKEE come from the germline V gene (reference sequence). The CDR3 totals 16 residues. The CDR3 spells CASRDNRGLAGPLQYF. DNA of the CDR3: TGTGCCAGCAGAGATAACAGGGGACTAGCGGGGCCTCTGCAGTATTTT.

The rearrangement links TRBV7-9 to TRBJ1-2, with a tentative D call TRBD1 (6 bases). CDR1 SEHNR and CDR2 FQNEAQ come from the germline V gene (reference sequence). The CDR3 has 17 residues. Trimming removed 5 bases from V and 0 bases from J, with 19 bases in between. CDR3 DNA: TGTGCCAGCAGCGAGATCAGGGGAGCCACTTCTAACTATGGCTACACCTTC. It codes for CASSEIRGATSNYGYTF.